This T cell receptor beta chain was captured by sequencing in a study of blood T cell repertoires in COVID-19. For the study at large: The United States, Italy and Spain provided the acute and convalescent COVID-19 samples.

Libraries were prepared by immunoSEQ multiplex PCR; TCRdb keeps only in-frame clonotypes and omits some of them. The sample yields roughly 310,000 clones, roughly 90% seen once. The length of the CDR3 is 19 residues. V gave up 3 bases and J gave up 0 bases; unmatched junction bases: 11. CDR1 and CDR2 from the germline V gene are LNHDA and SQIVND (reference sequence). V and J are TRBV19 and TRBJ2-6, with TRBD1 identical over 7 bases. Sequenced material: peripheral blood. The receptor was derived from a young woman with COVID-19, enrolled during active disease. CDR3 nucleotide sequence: TGTGCCAGTAGTATGGGTGGGGATGACAGGGCCTCTGGGGCCAACGTCCTGACTTTC. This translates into CASSMGGDDRASGANVLTF.